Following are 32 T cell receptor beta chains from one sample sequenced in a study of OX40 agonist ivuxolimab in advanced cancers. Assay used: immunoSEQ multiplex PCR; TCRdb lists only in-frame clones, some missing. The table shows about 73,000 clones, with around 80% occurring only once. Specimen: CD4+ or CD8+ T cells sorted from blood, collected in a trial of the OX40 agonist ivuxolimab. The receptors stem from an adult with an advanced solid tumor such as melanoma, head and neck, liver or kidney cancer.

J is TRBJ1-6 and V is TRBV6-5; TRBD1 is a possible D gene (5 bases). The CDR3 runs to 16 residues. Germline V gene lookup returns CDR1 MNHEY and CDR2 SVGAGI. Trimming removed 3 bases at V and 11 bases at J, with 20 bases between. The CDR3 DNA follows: TGTGCCAGCAGTTATAAATCCGACAGCTTCTTCGCACCCCTCCACTTT. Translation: CASSYKSDSFFAPLHF.

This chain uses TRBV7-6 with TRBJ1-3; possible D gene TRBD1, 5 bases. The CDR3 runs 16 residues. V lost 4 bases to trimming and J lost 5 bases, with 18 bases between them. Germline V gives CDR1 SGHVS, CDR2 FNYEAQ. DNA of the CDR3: TGTGCCAGCAGCTCGATCGAAGACAGATACCGAAACACCATATATTTT. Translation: CASSSIEDRYRNTIYF.

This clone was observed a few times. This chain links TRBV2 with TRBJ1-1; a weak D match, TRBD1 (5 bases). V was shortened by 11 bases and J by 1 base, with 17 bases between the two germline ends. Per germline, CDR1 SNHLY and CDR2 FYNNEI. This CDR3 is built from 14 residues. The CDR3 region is CAPPPGQANTEAFF. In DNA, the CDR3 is TGTGCCCCTCCTCCGGGGCAGGCGAACACTGAAGCTTTCTTT.

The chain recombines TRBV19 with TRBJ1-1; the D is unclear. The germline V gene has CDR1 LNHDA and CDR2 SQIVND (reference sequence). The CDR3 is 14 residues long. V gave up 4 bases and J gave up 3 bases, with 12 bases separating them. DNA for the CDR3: TGTGCCAGTAGTACGGAGGGTTCTTACACTGAAGCTTTCTTT. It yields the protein CASSTEGSYTEAFF.

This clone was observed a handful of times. CDR3 protein: CATSRDKGHNQPQHF. DNA of the CDR3: TGTGCCACCAGCAGAGACAAAGGGCACAATCAGCCCCAGCATTTT. The rearrangement uses TRBV15 and TRBJ1-5, with unresolved D. CDR1 and CDR2 (germline): LNHNV, YYDKDF (reference sequence). The CDR3 runs 15 residues. With 0 bases removed from V and 3 bases from J, the gap between germline ends came to 9 bases.

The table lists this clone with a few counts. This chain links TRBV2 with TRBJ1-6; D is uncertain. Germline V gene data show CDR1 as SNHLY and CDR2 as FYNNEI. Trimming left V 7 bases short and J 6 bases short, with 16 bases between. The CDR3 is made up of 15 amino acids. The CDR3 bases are TGTGCCAGCAAACTCGAAGTGCGGGCTAATTCACCCCTCCACTTT. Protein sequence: CASKLEVRANSPLHF.

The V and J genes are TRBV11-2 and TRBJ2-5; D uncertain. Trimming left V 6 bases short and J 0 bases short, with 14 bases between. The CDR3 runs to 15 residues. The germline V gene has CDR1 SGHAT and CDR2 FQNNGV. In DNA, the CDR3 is TGTGCCAGCAGTTGGCAGATGAAGTACCAAGAGACCCAGTACTTC. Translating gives CASSWQMKYQETQYF.

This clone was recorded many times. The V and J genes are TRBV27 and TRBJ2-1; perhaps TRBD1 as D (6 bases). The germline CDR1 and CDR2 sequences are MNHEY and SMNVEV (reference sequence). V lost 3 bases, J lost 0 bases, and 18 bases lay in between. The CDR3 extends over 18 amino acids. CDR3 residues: CASSFTSARGSSYNEQFF. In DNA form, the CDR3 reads TGTGCCAGCAGTTTCACCTCAGCCAGGGGAAGCTCCTACAATGAGCAGTTCTTC.

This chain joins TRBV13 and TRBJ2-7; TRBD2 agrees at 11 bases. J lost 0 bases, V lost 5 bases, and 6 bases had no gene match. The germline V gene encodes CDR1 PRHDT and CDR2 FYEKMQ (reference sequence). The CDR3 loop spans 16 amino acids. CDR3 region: CASSPKLAGVSYEQYF. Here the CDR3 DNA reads TGTGCCAGCAGCCCCAAACTAGCGGGAGTCTCCTACGAGCAGTACTTC.

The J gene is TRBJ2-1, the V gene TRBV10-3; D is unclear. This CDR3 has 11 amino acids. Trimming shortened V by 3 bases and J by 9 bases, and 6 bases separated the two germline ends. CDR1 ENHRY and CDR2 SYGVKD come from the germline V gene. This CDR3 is CAISDTAEQFF. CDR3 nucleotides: TGTGCCATCAGTGATACGGCTGAGCAGTTCTTC.

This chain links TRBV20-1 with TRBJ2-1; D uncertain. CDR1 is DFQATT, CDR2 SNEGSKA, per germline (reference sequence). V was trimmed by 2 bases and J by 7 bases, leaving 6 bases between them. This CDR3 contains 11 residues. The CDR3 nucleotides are TGCAGTGCTAGAATTTCGAATGAGCAGTTCTTC. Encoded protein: CSARISNEQFF.

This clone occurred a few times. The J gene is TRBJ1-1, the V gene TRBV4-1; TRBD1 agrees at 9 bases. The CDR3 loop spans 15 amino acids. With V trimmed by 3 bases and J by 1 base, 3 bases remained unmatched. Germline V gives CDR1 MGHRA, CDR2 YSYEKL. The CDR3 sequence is CASSHPTGGNTEAFF. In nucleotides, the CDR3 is TGCGCCAGCAGCCACCCGACAGGGGGGAACACTGAAGCTTTCTTT.

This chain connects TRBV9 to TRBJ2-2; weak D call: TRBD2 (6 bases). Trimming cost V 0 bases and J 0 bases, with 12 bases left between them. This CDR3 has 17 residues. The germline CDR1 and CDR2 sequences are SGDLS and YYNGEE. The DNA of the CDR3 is TGTGCCAGCAGCGTAGTCGGTAGCGGTTCGAACACCGGGGAGCTGTTTTTT. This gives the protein CASSVVGSGSNTGELFF.

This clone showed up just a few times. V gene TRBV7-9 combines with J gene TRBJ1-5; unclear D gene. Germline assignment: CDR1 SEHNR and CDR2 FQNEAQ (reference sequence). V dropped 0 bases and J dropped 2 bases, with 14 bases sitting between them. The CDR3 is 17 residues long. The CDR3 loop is CASSLAVGDARNQPQHF. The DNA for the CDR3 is TGTGCCAGCAGCTTAGCCGTCGGAGACGCCCGCAATCAGCCCCAGCATTTT.

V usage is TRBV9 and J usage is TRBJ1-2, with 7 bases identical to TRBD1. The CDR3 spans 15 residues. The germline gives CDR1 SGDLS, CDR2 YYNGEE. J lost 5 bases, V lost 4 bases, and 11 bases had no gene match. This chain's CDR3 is CASSRTGDRVYGYTF. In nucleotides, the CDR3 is TGTGCCAGCAGCCGGACGGGGGACAGAGTGTATGGCTACACCTTC.

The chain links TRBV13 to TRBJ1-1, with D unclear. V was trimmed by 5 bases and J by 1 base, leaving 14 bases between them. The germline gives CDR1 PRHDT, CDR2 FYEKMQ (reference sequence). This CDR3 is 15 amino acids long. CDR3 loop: CASSPAVGPNTEAFF. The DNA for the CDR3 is TGTGCCAGCAGCCCCGCCGTGGGCCCGAACACTGAAGCTTTCTTT.

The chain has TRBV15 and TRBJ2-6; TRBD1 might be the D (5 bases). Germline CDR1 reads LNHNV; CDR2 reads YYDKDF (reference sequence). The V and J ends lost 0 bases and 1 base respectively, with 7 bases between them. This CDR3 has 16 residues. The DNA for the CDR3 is TGTGCCACCAGCAGAGATAGGGGATCTGGGGCCAACGTCCTGACTTTC. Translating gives CATSRDRGSGANVLTF.

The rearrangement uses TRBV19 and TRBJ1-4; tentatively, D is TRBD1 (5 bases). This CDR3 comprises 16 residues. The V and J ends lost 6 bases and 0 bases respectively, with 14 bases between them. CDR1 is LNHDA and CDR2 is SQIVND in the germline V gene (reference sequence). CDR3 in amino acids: CASRGQGWATNEKLFF. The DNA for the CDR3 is TGTGCCAGTAGGGGCCAGGGATGGGCAACTAATGAAAAACTGTTTTTT. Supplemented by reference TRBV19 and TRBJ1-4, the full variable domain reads DGGITQSPKYLFRKEGQNVTLSCEQNLNHDAMYWYRQDPGQGLRLIYYSQIVNDFQKGDIAEGYSVSREKKESFPLTVTSAQKNPTAFYLCASRGQGWATNEKLFFGSGTQLSVL.

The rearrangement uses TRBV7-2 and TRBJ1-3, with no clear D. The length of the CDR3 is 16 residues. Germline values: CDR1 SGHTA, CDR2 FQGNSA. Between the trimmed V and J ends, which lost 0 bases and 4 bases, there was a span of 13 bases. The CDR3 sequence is CASSLAGRGGGNTIYF. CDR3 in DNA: TGTGCCAGCAGCTTAGCTGGCAGAGGAGGAGGAAACACCATATATTTT.

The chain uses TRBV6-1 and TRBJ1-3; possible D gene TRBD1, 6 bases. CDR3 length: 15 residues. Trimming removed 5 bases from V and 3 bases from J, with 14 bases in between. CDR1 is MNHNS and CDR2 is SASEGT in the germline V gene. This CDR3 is CASSSTGNRGNTIYF. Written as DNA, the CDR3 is TGTGCCAGCAGTTCTACAGGGAATCGTGGAAACACCATATATTTT.

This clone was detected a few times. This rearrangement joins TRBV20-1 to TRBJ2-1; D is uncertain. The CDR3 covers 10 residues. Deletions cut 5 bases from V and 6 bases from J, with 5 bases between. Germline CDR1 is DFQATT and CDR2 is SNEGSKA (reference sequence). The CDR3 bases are TGCAGTGCTGAGCTCAATGAGCAGTTCTTC. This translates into CSAELNEQFF.

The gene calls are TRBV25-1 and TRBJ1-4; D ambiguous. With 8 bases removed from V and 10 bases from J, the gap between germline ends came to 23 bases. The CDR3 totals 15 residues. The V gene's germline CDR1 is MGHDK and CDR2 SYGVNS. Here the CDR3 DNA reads TGTGCCAGCGAAACGCGTAAAGATGCCTCCGGAAAACTGTTTTTT. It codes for CASETRKDASGKLFF. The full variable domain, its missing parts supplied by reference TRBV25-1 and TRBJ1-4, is EADIYQTPRYLVIGTGKKITLECSQTMGHDKMYWYQQDPGMELHLIHYSYGVNSTEKGDLSSESTVSRIRTEHFPLTLESARPSHTSQYLCASETRKDASGKLFFGSGTQLSVL.

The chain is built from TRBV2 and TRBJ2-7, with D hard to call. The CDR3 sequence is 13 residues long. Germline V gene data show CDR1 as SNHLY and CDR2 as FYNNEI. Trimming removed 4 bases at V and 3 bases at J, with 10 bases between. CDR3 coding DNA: TGTGCCAGCAGTGCGAATCTGGGCTACGAGCAGTACTTC. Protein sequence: CASSANLGYEQYF.

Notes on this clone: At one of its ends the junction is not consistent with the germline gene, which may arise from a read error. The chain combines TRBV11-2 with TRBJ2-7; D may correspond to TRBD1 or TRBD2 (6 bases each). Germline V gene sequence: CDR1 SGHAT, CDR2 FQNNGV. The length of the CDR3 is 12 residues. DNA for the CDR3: TGTGCCAGCAGCTTAGCGGGCAGGGGAGGCACGTTC. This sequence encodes CASSLAGRGGTF.

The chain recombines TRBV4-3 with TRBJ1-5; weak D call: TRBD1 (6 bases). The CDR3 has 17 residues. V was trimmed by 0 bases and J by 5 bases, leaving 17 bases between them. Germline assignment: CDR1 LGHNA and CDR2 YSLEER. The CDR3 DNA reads TGCGCCAGCAGCCAAGATACGGCGGCGGGGGCTTATCAGCCCCAGCATTTT. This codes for CASSQDTAAGAYQPQHF.

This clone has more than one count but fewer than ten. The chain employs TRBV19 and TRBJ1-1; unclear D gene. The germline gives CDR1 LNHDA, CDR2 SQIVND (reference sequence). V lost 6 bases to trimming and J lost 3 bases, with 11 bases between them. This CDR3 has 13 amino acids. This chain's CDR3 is CASSHGGYTEAFF. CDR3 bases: TGTGCCAGTAGCCATGGCGGGTACACTGAAGCTTTCTTT.

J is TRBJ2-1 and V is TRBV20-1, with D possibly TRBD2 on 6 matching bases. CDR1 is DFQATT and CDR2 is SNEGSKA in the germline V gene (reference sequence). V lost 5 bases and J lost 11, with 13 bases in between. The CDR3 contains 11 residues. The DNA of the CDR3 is TGCAGTGCTGCGGGACCACCTAAGCAGTTCTTC. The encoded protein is CSAAGPPKQFF.

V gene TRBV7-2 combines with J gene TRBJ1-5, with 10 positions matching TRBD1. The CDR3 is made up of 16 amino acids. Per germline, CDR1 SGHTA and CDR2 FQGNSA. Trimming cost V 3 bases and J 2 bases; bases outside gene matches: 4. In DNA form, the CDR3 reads TGTGCCAGCAGCTTTGAGGGGACAGGGGGCAATCAGCCCCAGCATTTT. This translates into CASSFEGTGGNQPQHF.

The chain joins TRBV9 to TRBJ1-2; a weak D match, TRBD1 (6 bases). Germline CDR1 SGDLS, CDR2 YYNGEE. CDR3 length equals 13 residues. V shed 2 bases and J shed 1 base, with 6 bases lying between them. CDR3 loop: CASSVDSNYGYTF. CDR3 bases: TGTGCCAGCAGCGTGGACAGTAACTATGGCTACACCTTC.

This chain's CDR3 is CASSSRVASGRATTLKYF. In DNA form, the CDR3 reads TGTGCCAGCAGCTCTCGTGTCGCTAGCGGGAGGGCCACCACGCTTAAGTATTTT. The V gene is TRBV7-2, the J gene TRBJ2-3; TRBD2 aligns across 12 bases. The germline gives CDR1 SGHTA, CDR2 FQGNSA. The CDR3 is 18 residues long. The J segment lost 13 bases and the V segment lost 4 bases, leaving 21 bases of the junction unmatched.

Written as DNA, the CDR3 is TGTGCCAGCAGCCCGGGGGGGTTCGAGACCCAGTACTTC. This gives the protein CASSPGGFETQYF. The chain carries TRBV4-2 and TRBJ2-5, with TRBD2 identical over 8 bases. V shed 4 bases and J 5 bases; nucleotides not matched to a gene: 3. This CDR3 has 13 amino acids. The germline gives CDR1 LGHNA, CDR2 YNFKEQ.

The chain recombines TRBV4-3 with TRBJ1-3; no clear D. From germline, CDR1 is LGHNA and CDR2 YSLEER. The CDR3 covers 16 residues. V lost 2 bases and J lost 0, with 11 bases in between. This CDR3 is CASSQSHGPSGNTIYF. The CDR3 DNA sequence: TGCGCCAGCAGCCAATCCCACGGACCCTCTGGAAACACCATATATTTT.